What follows describes a single TCR beta chain. Antigen: not known. This entry is derived from a study of cytomegalovirus exposure and HLA in healthy donors. In the study overall: In a later analysis, the roughly 130 validation repertoires were reported to have used the same platform as the roughly 610 first-cohort repertoires. The study, taken as a whole, reports: Investigators reported fewer than 200 TCR beta chains as tied to cytomegalovirus. Diagnosis of cytomegalovirus status made by the classifier reportedly showed high specificity and sensitivity. The TCR clusters that emerged in the first cohort tended, a later analysis found, to co-occur in the 120 validation repertoires.

TCRdb's table, derived via immunoSEQ multiplex PCR, lists solely in-frame clones and lacks some. This table holds tens of thousands of clones, about 82% found once. The V gene lost 6 bases and the J gene lost 5 bases, with 19 bases spanning the gap. Germline V lookup: CDR1 MNHNY, CDR2 SVGAGI (reference sequence). This CDR3 comprises 15 residues. The TCR was taken from a man aged 25 to 45 in good health and CMV-seronegative. The V and J genes are TRBV6-6 and TRBJ2-5, with TRBD2 as a possible D gene (5 bases). Sequencing was performed on PBMCs. CDR3 protein: CASRGGFSVWETQYF. In nucleotides, the CDR3 is TGTGCCAGCAGGGGCGGTTTTAGCGTGTGGGAGACCCAGTACTTC.